The clone carrying this T cell receptor beta chain was observed once. The antigen is not known. The sample originates from a study of T cell responses to AZD1222 COVID-19 vaccine. Study overall: Combined were second doses at about 4 or about 12 weeks.

Clones were sequenced by immunoSEQ multiplex PCR, and TCRdb holds only the in-frame ones, with some missing. Among about 120,000 clones listed, around 94% were seen once. This CDR3 spans 15 amino acids. Trimming removed 5 bases from V and 3 bases from J, with 14 bases in between. Germline V lookup: CDR1 KGHSH, CDR2 LQKENI. Points from the study as a whole: Of spike-specific TCRs, nearly half reportedly target regions left unmutated in variants. It was only after the peak T cell response that any repertoires were sampled. Dominant CD4 TCR responses targeted spike regions 160-218 and 743-854.

The genes are TRBV18 and TRBJ1-5, with D unclear. The sequence was obtained from an adult in good health. The sample here was peripheral blood, taken on day 0 of AZD1222 vaccination. CDR3 DNA: TGTGCCAGCTCATCTGCCACGGGGAACAATCAGCCCCAGCATTTT. Its protein is CASSSATGNNQPQHF.